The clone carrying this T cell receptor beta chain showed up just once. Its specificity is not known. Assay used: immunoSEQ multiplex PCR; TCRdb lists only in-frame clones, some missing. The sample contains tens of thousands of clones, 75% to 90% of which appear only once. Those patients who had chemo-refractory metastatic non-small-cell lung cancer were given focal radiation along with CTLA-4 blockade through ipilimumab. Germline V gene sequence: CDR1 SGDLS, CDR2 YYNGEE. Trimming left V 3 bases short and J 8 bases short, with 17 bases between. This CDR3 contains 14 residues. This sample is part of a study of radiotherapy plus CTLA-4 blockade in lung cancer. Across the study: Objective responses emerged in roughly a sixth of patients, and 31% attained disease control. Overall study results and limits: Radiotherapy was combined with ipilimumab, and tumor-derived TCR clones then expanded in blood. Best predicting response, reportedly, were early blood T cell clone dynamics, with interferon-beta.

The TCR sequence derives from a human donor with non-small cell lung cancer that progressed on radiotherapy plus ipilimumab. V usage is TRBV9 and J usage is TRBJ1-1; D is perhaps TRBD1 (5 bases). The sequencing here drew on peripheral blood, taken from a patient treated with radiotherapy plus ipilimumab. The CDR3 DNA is TGTGCCAGCAGCGCCCTACGAGCAGGGAAAGAAGCTTTCTTT. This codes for CASSALRAGKEAFF.